A selection of T cell receptor beta chains follows, all from one sample in a study of shared clonotypes between healthy human individuals. The repertoire was sequenced with immunoSEQ multiplex PCR; TCRdb's copy has only in-frame clones and lacks some. The sample holds roughly 2.5 million clones, more than 90% seen once. Sequencing input: naive CD4+ T cells sorted from blood. The receptor source for this set is a man younger than 35 in good health. The CDR3 runs from the conserved cysteine through the conserved F or W. The order of the fields is clone size, J gene, V gene, D gene, CDR3 DNA, CDR3 protein. A D gene is named only where the DNA matches it firmly. Not all rows give a size; the values are once, few, many and, for expanded clones, a class.

clone_size: .; j_call: TRBJ1-2; v_call: TRBV2; d_call: .; cdr3_nt: TGTGCCAGCGGCGGGGTCTACACCTTC; cdr3_aa: CASGGVYTF
clone_size: .; j_call: TRBJ2-3; v_call: TRBV6-5; d_call: .; cdr3_nt: TGTGCCAGCAGTTACGTGGGGGCAGACTTAGATACGCAGTATTTT; cdr3_aa: CASSYVGADLDTQYF
clone_size: .; j_call: TRBJ2-3; v_call: TRBV6-5; d_call: TRBD2; cdr3_nt: TGTGCCAGCAGTTCGAGCGGGATCAGCACAGATACGCAGTATTTT; cdr3_aa: CASSSSGISTDTQYF
clone_size: .; j_call: TRBJ2-4; v_call: TRBV28; d_call: TRBD1; cdr3_nt: TGTGCCAGCAGTGCCCTCGACAGGGACGGAAACATTCAGTACTTC; cdr3_aa: CASSALDRDGNIQYF
clone_size: .; j_call: TRBJ2-7; v_call: TRBV7-9; d_call: .; cdr3_nt: TGTGCCAGCAGCTGGACAGCAGTAACCTACGAGCAGTACTTC; cdr3_aa: CASSWTAVTYEQYF
clone_size: .; j_call: TRBJ1-6; v_call: TRBV11-2; d_call: .; cdr3_nt: TGTGCCAGCAGCTCGAGGGGGTCGAGCTCCTATAATTCACCCCTCCACTTT; cdr3_aa: CASSSRGSSSYNSPLHF
clone_size: .; j_call: TRBJ2-7; v_call: TRBV27; d_call: TRBD2; cdr3_nt: TGTGCCAGCAGTCCCCGGACTAGCGCGGCCTACGAGCAGTACTTC; cdr3_aa: CASSPRTSAAYEQYF
clone_size: .; j_call: TRBJ1-6; v_call: TRBV9; d_call: .; cdr3_nt: TGTGCCAGCAGCCCCGGGTCCTTAATGGGCTCACCCCTCCACTTT; cdr3_aa: CASSPGSLMGSPLHF
clone_size: .; j_call: TRBJ1-5; v_call: TRBV30; d_call: TRBD1; cdr3_nt: TGTGCCTGGTCTCACACCGGGACAGGTTCCAATCAGCCCCAGCATTTT; cdr3_aa: CAWSHTGTGSNQPQHF
clone_size: .; j_call: TRBJ2-3; v_call: TRBV19; d_call: .; cdr3_nt: TGTGCCAGTAGTATAGAATCCGGTAACACAGATACGCAGTATTTT; cdr3_aa: CASSIESGNTDTQYF
clone_size: .; j_call: TRBJ1-6; v_call: TRBV6-5; d_call: .; cdr3_nt: TGTGCCAGCAGTTACGGGAGGCGGGGGAATTCACCCCTCCACTTT; cdr3_aa: CASSYGRRGNSPLHF
clone_size: once; j_call: TRBJ2-7; v_call: TRBV19; d_call: TRBD2; cdr3_nt: TGTGCCAGTAGGGGGGAGGGCCGGTACGAGCAGTACTTC; cdr3_aa: CASRGEGRYEQYF
clone_size: .; j_call: TRBJ2-1; v_call: TRBV11-2; d_call: .; cdr3_nt: TGTGCCAGCAGCTTAGATAGCAATGAGCAGTTCTTC; cdr3_aa: CASSLDSNEQFF
clone_size: .; j_call: TRBJ1-2; v_call: TRBV6-1; d_call: TRBD1; cdr3_nt: TGTGCCAGCACCGGGGCAGGGGGGAGCTATGGCTACACCTTC; cdr3_aa: CASTGAGGSYGYTF
clone_size: .; j_call: TRBJ1-6; v_call: TRBV21-1; d_call: .; cdr3_nt: TGTGCCAGCAGCAAAAATCCAGGGGGCAATTCACCCCTCCACTTT; cdr3_aa: CASSKNPGGNSPLHF
clone_size: .; j_call: TRBJ2-2; v_call: TRBV10-2; d_call: TRBD1; cdr3_nt: TGCGCCAGCAGTGATAAGGGACAGTTCGTATCCGGGGAGCTGTTTTTT; cdr3_aa: CASSDKGQFVSGELFF
clone_size: .; j_call: TRBJ2-1; v_call: TRBV7-6; d_call: TRBD2; cdr3_nt: TGTGCCAGCAGCTCTACTAGCGGGGGCCGCTACAATGAGCAGTTCTTC; cdr3_aa: CASSSTSGGRYNEQFF
clone_size: .; j_call: TRBJ2-5; v_call: TRBV2; d_call: TRBD2; cdr3_nt: TGTGCCAGCAGTGAGGTTAGCGGGAGGGCCCGGGAGACCCAGTACTTC; cdr3_aa: CASSEVSGRARETQYF
clone_size: .; j_call: TRBJ1-6; v_call: TRBV27; d_call: TRBD1; cdr3_nt: TGTGCCAGCAGGCGACAGGGGCTCTCCTATAATTCACCCCTCCACTTT; cdr3_aa: CASRRQGLSYNSPLHF
clone_size: .; j_call: TRBJ2-7; v_call: TRBV18; d_call: .; cdr3_nt: TGTGCCAGCTCACCACTCCACGGGGGCGTCGAAGAGCAGTACTTC; cdr3_aa: CASSPLHGGVEEQYF
clone_size: .; j_call: TRBJ1-2; v_call: TRBV19; d_call: .; cdr3_nt: TGTGCCGTCCGATCCTTGGAGGGTAGAGCGGCTACCCATGGCTACACCTTC; cdr3_aa: CAVRSLEGRAATHGYTF
clone_size: once; j_call: TRBJ1-4; v_call: TRBV19; d_call: .; cdr3_nt: TGTGCCAGTAGTGTAGATTGGACGGAAAAACTGTTTTTT; cdr3_aa: CASSVDWTEKLFF
clone_size: .; j_call: TRBJ1-2; v_call: TRBV7-2; d_call: TRBD1; cdr3_nt: TGTGCCAGCAGCCAGGACAGGGGGCTGAGCGAGAGAAATGGCTACACCTTC; cdr3_aa: CASSQDRGLSERNGYTF
clone_size: .; j_call: TRBJ1-4; v_call: TRBV5-5; d_call: .; cdr3_nt: TGTGCCAGCAGCTTGGAGGCACGGGAGGAAAAACTGTTTTTT; cdr3_aa: CASSLEAREEKLFF
clone_size: few; j_call: TRBJ1-2; v_call: TRBV25-1; d_call: .; cdr3_nt: TGTGCCAGCAGTGAGACGGGGGGCGGGAGCGGCTACACCTTC; cdr3_aa: CASSETGGGSGYTF
clone_size: .; j_call: TRBJ1-2; v_call: TRBV11-2; d_call: .; cdr3_nt: TGTGCCAGCAGCCCAGGGACCGGCTATGGCTACACCTTC; cdr3_aa: CASSPGTGYGYTF
clone_size: .; j_call: TRBJ1-1; v_call: TRBV2; d_call: .; cdr3_nt: TGTGCCAGCAGTGAAGCCGTTTTCAGGGGAATGAACACTGAAGCTTTCTTT; cdr3_aa: CASSEAVFRGMNTEAFF
clone_size: .; j_call: TRBJ2-1; v_call: TRBV28; d_call: TRBD2; cdr3_nt: TGTGCCAGCGCCCGGGGGGTTCAAGAGCAGTTCTTC; cdr3_aa: CASARGVQEQFF
clone_size: .; j_call: TRBJ1-1; v_call: TRBV7-9; d_call: .; cdr3_nt: TGTGCCAGCAGCTCCGACCCGGGATCCAGGAACACTGAAGCTTTCTTT; cdr3_aa: CASSSDPGSRNTEAFF
clone_size: .; j_call: TRBJ1-4; v_call: TRBV6-1; d_call: .; cdr3_nt: TGTGCCAGCAGTGCCTTGGGAGGGAAGGGTGCCGGTAATGAAAAACTGTTTTTT; cdr3_aa: CASSALGGKGAGNEKLFF
clone_size: .; j_call: TRBJ2-5; v_call: TRBV7-8; d_call: .; cdr3_nt: TGTGCCAGCAGCTTTGGACTGTTTCAAGAGACCCAGTACTTC; cdr3_aa: CASSFGLFQETQYF